This is a list of T cell receptor beta chains from one sample in a study of somatic mutations in cytotoxic T cells in rheumatoid arthritis. Using immunoSEQ multiplex PCR, the repertoire was profiled, and TCRdb retains in-frame clones only, with some absent. The sample includes roughly 9,800 clones, 80% seen only once; the top ten take roughly an eighth. The sample was CD8+ T cells sorted from blood. These receptors all come from an adult with rheumatoid arthritis. The CDR3 runs from the conserved cysteine through the conserved F or W. The D gene is left open where the match is weak. Not every row has a clone size; where given, it reads once, few, many or a size class.

clone_size	v_call	j_call	d_call	cdr3_aa	cdr3_nt
.	TRBV4-1	TRBJ1-5	.	CASSQEDRTEARGPQHF	TGCGCCAGCAGCCAAGAGGATAGGACAGAGGCTCGCGGGCCCCAGCATTTT
.	TRBV28	TRBJ2-3	TRBD1	CASSLQGQGARGDTQYF	TGTGCCAGCAGTTTACAGGGACAGGGGGCGCGGGGAGATACGCAGTATTTT
.	TRBV6-5	TRBJ1-2	.	CASRDPRGEGGYTF	TGTGCCAGCAGAGATCCCAGGGGAGAGGGTGGCTACACCTTC
.	TRBV19	TRBJ1-5	TRBD1	CASSMSQGVQPQHF	TGTGCCAGTAGTATGTCCCAGGGGGTTCAGCCCCAGCATTTT
.	TRBV7-9	TRBJ1-2	TRBD1	CASSSPLQGTYGYTF	TGTGCCAGCAGCTCACCCTTACAGGGGACCTATGGCTACACCTTC
.	TRBV9	TRBJ2-5	.	CASSLDPGYQETQYF	TGTGCCAGCAGCCTGGACCCAGGGTACCAAGAGACCCAGTACTTC
once	TRBV25-1	TRBJ2-7	.	CASSEGVGISYEQYF	TGTGCCAGCAGTGAAGGGGTAGGAATTTCCTACGAGCAGTACTTC
.	TRBV7-2	TRBJ1-1	.	CASSLGGIQAFF	TGTGCCAGCAGCTTAGGGGGGATACAAGCTTTCTTT
once	TRBV28	TRBJ1-2	TRBD1	CASGSRGQVYGYTF	TGTGCCAGCGGATCCCGGGGACAGGTCTATGGCTACACCTTC
.	TRBV6-1	TRBJ2-2	TRBD1	CASSEGQGVTGELFF	TGTGCCAGCAGTGAGGGCCAGGGGGTCACCGGGGAGCTGTTTTTT
.	TRBV5-4	TRBJ2-1	TRBD2	CASSLEAGGSYNEQFF	TGTGCCAGCAGCTTGGAAGCGGGGGGTTCCTACAATGAGCAGTTCTTC
.	TRBV9	TRBJ1-5	.	CASSGEGWDNQPQHF	TGTGCCAGCAGCGGGGAGGGGTGGGACAATCAGCCCCAGCATTTT
once	TRBV7-9	TRBJ2-2	.	CASSSLWAGGELFF	TGTGCCAGCAGCTCCCTCTGGGCGGGGGGGGAGCTGTTTTTT
.	TRBV9	TRBJ2-3	TRBD2	CASRPDSSGDTQYF	TGTGCCAGCAGGCCCGATAGTAGCGGGGATACGCAGTATTTT
.	TRBV19	TRBJ2-7	.	CASSIGTVTYEQYF	TGTGCCAGTAGTATCGGGACTGTAACCTACGAGCAGTACTTC
few	TRBV5-8	TRBJ2-7	TRBD1	CASSPGQGVAYEQYF	TGTGCCAGCAGCCCTGGACAGGGGGTGGCCTACGAGCAGTACTTC
few	TRBV7-9	TRBJ2-7	.	CASSFPGGEQYF	TGTGCCAGCAGCTTTCCCGGGGGCGAGCAGTACTTC
.	TRBV7-9	TRBJ2-1	.	CASSSSGQEQFF	TGTGCCAGCAGCTCGTCAGGGCAGGAGCAGTTCTTC
.	TRBV27	TRBJ2-3	.	CASRRQGIPDTQYF	TGTGCCAGCAGAAGGCAGGGGATCCCAGATACGCAGTATTTT
.	TRBV19	TRBJ1-5	.	CASSMWEGQPQHF	TGTGCCAGTAGTATGTGGGAGGGTCAGCCCCAGCATTTT
.	TRBV7-9	TRBJ2-7	TRBD1	CASSTTKTGSSYEQYF	TGTGCCAGCAGCACAACTAAGACAGGGTCGAGCTACGAGCAGTACTTC
.	TRBV11-2	TRBJ1-6	TRBD1	CASSESFRTGHNSPLHF	TGTGCCAGCAGCGAATCCTTTCGGACAGGCCATAATTCACCCCTCCACTTT
.	TRBV7-6	TRBJ2-7	.	CASSPALSYEQYF	TGTGCCAGCAGCCCCGCCTTGTCCTACGAGCAGTACTTC